The 4 T cell receptor beta chains below all came from one sample that was sequenced in a study of cytomegalovirus exposure and HLA in healthy donors. The protocol was immunoSEQ multiplex PCR, while the TCRdb copy is restricted to in-frame clones and leaves out a portion. The sample consists of 110,000 or so clones, 88% of them appearing once. The sequenced material came from PBMCs. All receptors derive from a man between 18 and 35 years old in good health and CMV-seropositive.

The chain uses TRBV11-2 and TRBJ1-4; a possible D gene is TRBD1 (6 bases). Germline V gives CDR1 SGHAT, CDR2 FQNNGV. V was clipped by 3 bases and J by 2 bases, with 13 bases between them. The CDR3 has 16 residues. For the CDR3, the DNA is TGTGCCAGCAGCTTGTTTGGGACATCTACTAATGAAAAACTGTTTTTT. Translation: CASSLFGTSTNEKLFF.

The chain employs TRBV10-2 and TRBJ2-7; 9 bases fit TRBD2. The CDR3 is 14 amino acids. Per the germline V gene, CDR1 is WSHSY and CDR2 is SAAADI. J lost 2 bases, V lost 10 bases, and 9 bases had no gene match. The CDR3 DNA reads TGCGCCACCCAGGCCAGCGGGGGGACCTACGAGCAGTACTTC. Its translation is CATQASGGTYEQYF.

V is TRBV30 and J is TRBJ2-5; 8 bases match TRBD2. Germline values: CDR1 GTSNPN, CDR2 SVGIG (reference sequence). The CDR3 has 15 amino acids. Trimming took 0 bases from V and 4 from J; bases not matched to a gene: 7. The CDR3 DNA sequence: TGTGCCTGGAGTGTTTTTGGTAGCGGGGTAGAGACCCAGTACTTC. It is translated as CAWSVFGSGVETQYF.

CDR3 region: CASSGGLLKMNTEAFF. The CDR3 nucleotides are TGTGCCAGCTCGGGGGGCCTACTTAAGATGAACACTGAAGCTTTCTTT. The genes are TRBV2 and TRBJ1-1; D might be TRBD1 (6 bases). Germline CDR1 SNHLY, CDR2 FYNNEI. The germline V and J ends were trimmed by 8 bases and 0 bases, with 19 bases remaining between them. This CDR3 contains 16 residues.